These 30 T cell receptor beta chains were sequenced from one sample in a study of T cell changes during pregnancy in multiple sclerosis. Data came from immunoSEQ multiplex PCR; TCRdb stores just in-frame clones and leaves some out. The sample contains about 84,000 clones, about 93% of which appear only once. This material consisted of peripheral blood, taken in the second trimester of pregnancy. The receptors here all came from a female donor in good health, enrolled as a control in a pregnancy study.

The V gene is TRBV15, the J gene TRBJ2-2; the match to TRBD1 covers 7 bases. The CDR3 totals 15 residues. The V gene end was trimmed by 1 base and the J gene end by 3 bases; junction bases not matched to a gene: 2. Per the germline V gene, CDR1 is LNHNV and CDR2 is YYDKDF (reference sequence). DNA for the CDR3: TGTGCCACCAGCAGAGCCGACAGGGACACCGGGGAGCTGTTTTTT. Its translation is CATSRADRDTGELFF. Drawing the rest from reference TRBV15 and TRBJ2-2, the complete variable domain is DAMVIQNPRYQVTQFGKPVTLSCSQTLNHNVMYWYQQKSSQAPKLLFHYYDKDFNNEADTPDNFQSRRPNTSFCFLDIRSPGLGDTAMYLCATSRADRDTGELFFGEGSRLTVL.

The chain is built from TRBV11-2 and TRBJ2-1; D gene uncertain. With 5 bases removed from V and 7 bases from J, the gap between germline ends came to 24 bases. Germline V gene lookup returns CDR1 SGHAT and CDR2 FQNNGV. The CDR3 runs 17 residues. This CDR3 is CASSPLFSTLTINEQFF. The CDR3 DNA reads as TGTGCCAGCAGCCCCCTTTTCTCCACTCTCACCATTAATGAGCAGTTCTTC.

The CDR3 DNA is TGCGCCAGCAGCTGGAGACAGGGGCTGAACTATGGCTACACCTTC. Translating gives CASSWRQGLNYGYTF. The chain joins TRBV5-1 to TRBJ1-2, with TRBD1 matching 8 bases. The germline CDR1 and CDR2 sequences are SGHRS and YFSETQ. The CDR3 extends over 15 amino acids. V shed 3 bases and J 2 bases; nucleotides not matched to a gene: 6.

V gene TRBV7-9 combines with J gene TRBJ2-7; TRBD1 is a possible D gene (5 bases). The germline V gene encodes CDR1 SEHNR and CDR2 FQNEAQ (reference sequence). Trimming left V 5 bases short and J 0 bases short, with 11 bases between. The length of the CDR3 is 14 residues. The CDR3 loop reads CASSPRTTSYEQYF. In nucleotides, the CDR3 is TGTGCCAGCAGCCCCAGGACAACCTCCTACGAGCAGTACTTC.

The chain joins TRBV5-1 to TRBJ2-5; D call uncertain. Germline V gene sequence: CDR1 SGHRS, CDR2 YFSETQ. This CDR3 has 15 residues. V dropped 4 bases and J dropped 1 base, with 14 bases sitting between them. CDR3 protein: CASSRLTAFQETQYF. The CDR3 nucleotides read TGCGCCAGCAGCCGACTCACTGCCTTCCAAGAGACCCAGTACTTC.

The chain recombines TRBV30 with TRBJ1-3; D is undetermined. This CDR3 is 13 amino acids long. From germline, CDR1 is GTSNPN and CDR2 SVGIG (reference sequence). The V end lost 4 bases, the J end lost 0 bases, and 7 bases lay between the germline ends. The CDR3 bases are TGTGCCTGGACAGGCCACTCTGGAAACACCATATATTTT. Translating gives CAWTGHSGNTIYF.

This sequence joins TRBV23-1 and TRBJ2-7; 11 bases fit TRBD2. TRBV23-1 is labeled an ORF, and its function is uncertain. The CDR3 is made up of 19 amino acids. The ends lost 3 bases at V and 0 bases at J; junction bases unmatched: 13. For the CDR3, the DNA is TGCGCCAGCAGTCATCGCGACCTAGCGGGAGGCCCTCACTCCTACGAGCAGTACTTC. This sequence encodes CASSHRDLAGGPHSYEQYF.

This clone occurred once. This sequence joins TRBV29-1 and TRBJ2-4; D possibly corresponds to TRBD2 (6 bases). Per germline, CDR1 SQVTM and CDR2 ANQGSEA. The CDR3 has 11 residues. Trimming took off 3 bases at V and 6 bases at J, with 6 bases between the two ends. CDR3 amino acids: CSVEGGNIQYF. CDR3 sequence (DNA): TGCAGCGTTGAGGGGGGAAACATTCAGTACTTC.

The chain joins TRBV2 to TRBJ2-1, with D hard to call. Germline CDR1 and CDR2: SNHLY and FYNNEI. V was clipped by 4 bases and J by 2 bases, with 6 bases between them. The CDR3 loop spans 13 amino acids. The CDR3 loop reads CASSGATYNEQFF. DNA of the CDR3: TGTGCCAGCAGTGGGGCTACCTACAATGAGCAGTTCTTC.

The chain employs TRBV5-1 and TRBJ2-5; no reliable D call. Germline CDR1 SGHRS, CDR2 YFSETQ. The CDR3 has 14 amino acids. Trimming left V 0 bases short and J 1 base short, with 7 bases between. The CDR3 loop reads CASSLAVGQETQYF. The CDR3 bases are TGCGCCAGCAGCTTGGCTGTCGGCCAAGAGACCCAGTACTTC.

This sequence joins TRBV19 and TRBJ1-5; D ambiguous. Germline V gene data show CDR1 as LNHDA and CDR2 as SQIVND (reference sequence). The CDR3 length is 12 residues. V was clipped by 1 base and J by 6 bases, with 4 bases between them. CDR3 nucleotides: TGTGCCAGTAGTATAGGCAGTCAGCCCCAGCATTTT. Protein sequence: CASSIGSQPQHF. Drawing the rest from reference TRBV19 and TRBJ1-5, the complete variable domain is DGGITQSPKYLFRKEGQNVTLSCEQNLNHDAMYWYRQDPGQGLRLIYYSQIVNDFQKGDIAEGYSVSREKKESFPLTVTSAQKNPTAFYLCASSIGSQPQHFGDGTRLSIL.

This clone was seen only once. This chain connects TRBV18 to TRBJ2-7; 10 positions match TRBD1. V lost 6 bases, J lost 3 bases, and 8 bases stayed unmatched. The CDR3 is 15 amino acids. Germline V gene sequence: CDR1 KGHSH, CDR2 LQKENI. The CDR3 DNA is TGTGCCAGCTCCGCCCCGGGACAGGGGTACTACGAGCAGTACTTC. Protein sequence: CASSAPGQGYYEQYF.

The J gene is TRBJ1-2, the V gene TRBV7-9; possibly TRBD1 for D (6 bases). CDR3 length equals 14 residues. The V and J ends lost 2 bases and 3 bases respectively, with 10 bases between them. Per germline, CDR1 SEHNR and CDR2 FQNEAQ (reference sequence). In DNA, the CDR3 is TGTGCCAGCAGCTTATCGGCAGGGGACTATGGCTACACCTTC. It yields the protein CASSLSAGDYGYTF.

The chain uses TRBV28 and TRBJ2-4; D gene ambiguous. This CDR3 has 14 amino acids. Germline V gene data show CDR1 as MDHEN and CDR2 as SYDVKM. Trimming stripped 9 bases from V and 0 bases from J, with 12 bases between. CDR3 loop: CASVESLAKNIQYF. CDR3 nucleotide sequence: TGTGCCAGTGTCGAGAGTCTAGCCAAAAACATTCAGTACTTC.

The chain employs TRBV7-9 and TRBJ2-5; D uncertain. Germline V gene sequence: CDR1 SEHNR, CDR2 FQNEAQ (reference sequence). With 4 bases removed from V and 5 bases from J, the gap between germline ends came to 17 bases. CDR3 size: 15 residues. CDR3 nucleotides: TGTGCCAGCAGCTCCGAAACTAAGCCCGGTGAGACCCAGTACTTC. It specifies CASSSETKPGETQYF.

The count of this clone is one. The chain joins TRBV29-1 to TRBJ2-7, with D possibly being TRBD1 (6 bases). Germline values: CDR1 SQVTM, CDR2 ANQGSEA. The length of the CDR3 is 14 residues. V was trimmed by 5 bases and J by 2 bases, leaving 16 bases between them. CDR3 in DNA: TGCAGCGTTCAACCTCTTACAGGGCCCTACGAGCAGTACTTC. Translation: CSVQPLTGPYEQYF.

The CDR3 sequence: CASSSIGTEGGYGYTF. The CDR3 coding sequence is TGTGCCAGCAGCTCTATTGGGACAGAGGGCGGCTATGGCTACACCTTC. This chain uses TRBV5-5 with TRBJ1-2, with TRBD1 matching over 7 bases. Germline values: CDR1 SGHKS, CDR2 YYEKEE (reference sequence). CDR3 length: 16 residues. After removal of 3 bases from V and 4 bases from J, the junction contained 12 bases not matched to a gene.

V usage is TRBV5-4 and J usage is TRBJ2-3, with D unresolved. The V gene lost 5 bases and the J gene lost 0 bases, with 10 bases spanning the gap. Looked up from germline, CDR1 is SGHNT and CDR2 is YYREEE (reference sequence). The CDR3 covers 14 residues. CDR3 region: CASSSPTSTDTQYF. Written as DNA, the CDR3 is TGTGCCAGCAGTTCTCCTACTAGCACAGATACGCAGTATTTT.

V usage is TRBV19 and J usage is TRBJ2-3, with D possibly matching TRBD1 (6 bases). The CDR3 consists of 16 residues. V was trimmed by 5 bases and J by 2 bases, leaving 17 bases between them. Germline V gene data show CDR1 as LNHDA and CDR2 as SQIVND (reference sequence). The CDR3 nucleotides are TGTGCCAGTAGTGATCGGGGACAACCTTCCACAGATACGCAGTATTTT. Translated: CASSDRGQPSTDTQYF.

This chain uses TRBV2 with TRBJ2-5; 11 bases match TRBD2. CDR3 length: 15 residues. Germline V gene lookup returns CDR1 SNHLY and CDR2 FYNNEI. Trimming took 8 bases from V and 1 from J; bases not matched to a gene: 6. The CDR3 DNA follows: TGTGCCAGCGGCTATGGGACTAGCGGCCAAGAGACCCAGTACTTC. It is translated as CASGYGTSGQETQYF. The variable domain in full, completed from reference TRBV2 and TRBJ2-5, reads EPEVTQTPSHQVTQMGQEVILRCVPISNHLYFYWYRQILGQKVEFLVSFYNNEISEKSEIFDDQFSVERPDGSNFTLKIRSTKLEDSAMYFCASGYGTSGQETQYFGPGTRLLVL.

The chain has TRBV10-3 and TRBJ1-5; 9 bases align to TRBD1. The CDR3 covers 15 residues. V lost 4 bases to trimming and J lost 2 bases; unmatched junction nucleotides: 3. CDR1 and CDR2 (germline): ENHRY, SYGVKD. The CDR3 spells CAISGTGEGNQPQHF. CDR3 DNA sequence: TGTGCCATCAGTGGGACAGGGGAAGGCAATCAGCCCCAGCATTTT.

The CDR3, as DNA: TGTGCCAGTAGTCCGGACAGGGCTGGGGCCAACGTCCTGACTTTC. It translates to CASSPDRAGANVLTF. The rearrangement joins TRBV19 to TRBJ2-6, with 8 nucleotides matching TRBD1. CDR3 length: 15 residues. The V and J ends lost 5 bases and 2 bases, in that order; junction bases with no gene match: 2. The germline V gene encodes CDR1 LNHDA and CDR2 SQIVND (reference sequence).

This chain links TRBV11-2 with TRBJ1-1; 8 nucleotides align to TRBD1. V gave up 0 bases and J gave up 5 bases; unmatched junction bases: 8. This CDR3 is built from 16 residues. CDR1 and CDR2 from the germline V gene are SGHAT and FQNNGV. The CDR3 loop reads CASSLEPGGWRTEAFF. CDR3 in DNA: TGTGCCAGCAGCTTAGAACCAGGGGGCTGGAGGACTGAAGCTTTCTTT.

This clone came up once. V and J are TRBV27 and TRBJ2-3; 9 bases agree with TRBD2. With V trimmed by 5 bases and J by 2 bases, 11 bases remained unmatched. This CDR3 spans 17 amino acids. CDR1 and CDR2 from the germline V gene are MNHEY and SMNVEV (reference sequence). CDR3 bases: TGTGCCAGCAGTCCAAACCGGGTAGCGGGGGACACAGATACGCAGTATTTT. This translates into CASSPNRVAGDTDTQYF.

V gene TRBV4-1 combines with J gene TRBJ2-7, with a possible D match to TRBD1 (5 bases). V lost 4 bases and J 2 bases, leaving 15 bases between the germline ends. The CDR3 is 15 amino acids. Germline V lookup: CDR1 MGHRA, CDR2 YSYEKL. The CDR3 spells CASSLLRAQAYEQYF. The CDR3 bases are TGCGCCAGCAGCCTCCTCAGGGCACAGGCCTACGAGCAGTACTTC.

CDR3 amino acids: CASSVTGGYEQYF. DNA of the CDR3: TGCGCCAGCTCGGTAACGGGAGGCTACGAGCAGTACTTC. The V and J genes are TRBV5-1 and TRBJ2-7; 7 bases fit TRBD2. CDR1 and CDR2 (germline): SGHRS, YFSETQ. V was pared by 7 bases and J by 3 bases, with 7 bases of the junction left unmatched. The length of the CDR3 is 13 residues.

The V call is TRBV2, the J call TRBJ2-2, with 8 bases aligning to TRBD2. CDR3 size: 17 residues. Per germline, CDR1 SNHLY and CDR2 FYNNEI. The V segment lost 4 bases and the J segment 5 bases; nucleotides outside the gene matches: 12. CDR3 in amino acids: CASSVPTSGGGTGELFF. CDR3 coding DNA: TGTGCCAGCAGTGTCCCCACTAGCGGAGGGGGGACCGGGGAGCTGTTTTTT.

The chain employs TRBV5-4 and TRBJ1-1, with D perhaps TRBD1 (5 bases). The V and J ends lost 4 bases and 1 base respectively, with 14 bases between them. Germline CDR1 and CDR2: SGHNT and YYREEE (reference sequence). The CDR3 runs to 15 residues. The CDR3 region has the DNA TGTGCCAGCAGCCGCCGGAGTCAGGGGAACACTGAAGCTTTCTTT. The encoded protein is CASSRRSQGNTEAFF.

V is TRBV28 and J is TRBJ1-2; TRBD1 is a possible D gene (5 bases). Germline loops: CDR1 MDHEN, CDR2 SYDVKM. This CDR3 is built from 14 residues. V dropped 7 bases and J dropped 4 bases, with 16 bases sitting between them. The chain's CDR3 is CASTNGGVLYGYTF. In DNA form, the CDR3 reads TGTGCCAGCACCAACGGGGGGGTACTCTATGGCTACACCTTC.

The chain uses TRBV19 and TRBJ1-2, with 7 bases lining up with TRBD1. Germline values: CDR1 LNHDA, CDR2 SQIVND (reference sequence). Losses at the gene ends were 5 bases for V and 5 bases for J; bases not matched to a gene: 5. The CDR3 contains 13 residues. The CDR3 coding sequence is TGTGCCAGTAGTGTCGACAGGGTATATGGCTACACCTTC. This gives the protein CASSVDRVYGYTF.